The clone carrying this T cell receptor (beta chain) was counted once. The sample has other DNA sequences that encode this CDR3 too. This entry belongs to a study of blood T cell repertoires in COVID-19. Overall study: Spain, Italy and the United States supplied samples that represented acute and convalescent COVID-19.

V lost 3 bases and J 3 bases, leaving 9 bases between the germline ends. Germline CDR1 is MNHEY and CDR2 is SMNVEV (reference sequence). The CDR3 length is 13 residues. Here immunoSEQ multiplex PCR was the method, and the copy in TCRdb shows in-frame clones only, minus some. The table includes some 260,000 clones, roughly 88% detected once. The sequenced material came from peripheral blood. This chain joins TRBV27 and TRBJ2-7; D possibly corresponds to TRBD1 (6 bases). This TCR came from a woman aged 40 to 50 who had recovered from COVID-19. As DNA, the CDR3 is TGTGCCAGCAGTTTCAGCAGGGGCTACGAGCAGTACTTC. This gives the protein CASSFSRGYEQYF.